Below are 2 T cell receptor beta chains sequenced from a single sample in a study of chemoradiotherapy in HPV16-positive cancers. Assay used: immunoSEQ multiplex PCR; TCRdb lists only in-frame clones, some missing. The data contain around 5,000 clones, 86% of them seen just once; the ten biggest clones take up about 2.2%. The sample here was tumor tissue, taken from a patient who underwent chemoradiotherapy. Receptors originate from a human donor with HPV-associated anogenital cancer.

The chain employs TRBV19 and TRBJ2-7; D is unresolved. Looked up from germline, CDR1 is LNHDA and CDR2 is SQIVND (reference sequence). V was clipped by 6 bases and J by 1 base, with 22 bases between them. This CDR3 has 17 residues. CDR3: CASSPWADRSLSYEQYF. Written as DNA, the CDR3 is TGTGCCAGTAGCCCGTGGGCAGACCGATCCTTGTCCTACGAGCAGTACTTC.

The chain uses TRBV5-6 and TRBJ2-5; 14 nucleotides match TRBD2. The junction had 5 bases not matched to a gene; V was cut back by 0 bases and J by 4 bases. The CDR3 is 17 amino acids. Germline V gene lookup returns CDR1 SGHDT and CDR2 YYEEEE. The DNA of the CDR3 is TGTGCCAGCAGCTTGGGACTAGCGGGGGGGCAAATAGAGACCCAGTACTTC. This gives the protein CASSLGLAGGQIETQYF.